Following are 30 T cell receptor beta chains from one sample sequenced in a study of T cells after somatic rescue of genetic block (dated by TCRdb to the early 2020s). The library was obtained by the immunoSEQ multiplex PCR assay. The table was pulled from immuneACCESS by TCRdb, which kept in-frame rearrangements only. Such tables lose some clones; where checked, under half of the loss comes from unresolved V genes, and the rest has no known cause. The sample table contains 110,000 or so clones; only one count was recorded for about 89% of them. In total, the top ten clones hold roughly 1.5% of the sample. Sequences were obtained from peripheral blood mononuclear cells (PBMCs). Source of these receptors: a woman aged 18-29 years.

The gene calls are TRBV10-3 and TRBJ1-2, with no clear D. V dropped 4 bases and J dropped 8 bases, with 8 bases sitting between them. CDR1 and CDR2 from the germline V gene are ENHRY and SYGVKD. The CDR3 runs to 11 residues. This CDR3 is CAISAEIGYTF. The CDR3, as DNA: TGTGCCATCAGTGCTGAAATCGGCTACACCTTC.

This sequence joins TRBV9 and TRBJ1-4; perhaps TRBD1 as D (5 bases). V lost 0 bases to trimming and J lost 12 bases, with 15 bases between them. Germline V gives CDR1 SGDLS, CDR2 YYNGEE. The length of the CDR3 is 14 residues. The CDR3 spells CASSVGDRSGQLFF. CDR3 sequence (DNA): TGTGCCAGCAGCGTAGGAGACAGAAGCGGGCAACTGTTTTTT.

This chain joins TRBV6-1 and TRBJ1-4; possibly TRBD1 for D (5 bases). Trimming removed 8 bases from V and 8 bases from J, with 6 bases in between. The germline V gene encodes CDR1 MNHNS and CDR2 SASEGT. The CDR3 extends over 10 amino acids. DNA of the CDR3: TGTGCCAGCGGGGACGAAAAACTGTTTTTT. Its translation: CASGDEKLFF.

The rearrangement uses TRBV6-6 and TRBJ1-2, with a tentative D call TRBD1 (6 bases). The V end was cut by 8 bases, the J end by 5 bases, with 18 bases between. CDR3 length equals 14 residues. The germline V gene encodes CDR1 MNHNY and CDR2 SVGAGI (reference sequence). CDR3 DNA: TGTGCCAGCTTCCCGGGGGGGCGGCGGTATGGCTACACCTTC. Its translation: CASFPGGRRYGYTF.

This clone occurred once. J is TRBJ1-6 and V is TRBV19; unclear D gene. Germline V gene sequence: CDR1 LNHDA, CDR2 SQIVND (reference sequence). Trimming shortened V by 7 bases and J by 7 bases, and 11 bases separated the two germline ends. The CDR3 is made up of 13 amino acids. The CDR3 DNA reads TGTGCCAGTAATTCAGGTCAAAATTCACCCCTCCACTTT. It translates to CASNSGQNSPLHF.

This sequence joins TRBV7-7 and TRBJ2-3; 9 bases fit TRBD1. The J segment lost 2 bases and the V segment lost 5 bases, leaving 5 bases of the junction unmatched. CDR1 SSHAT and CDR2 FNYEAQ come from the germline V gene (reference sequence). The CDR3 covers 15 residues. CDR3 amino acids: CASSLRDRVTDTQYF. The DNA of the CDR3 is TGTGCCAGCAGCCTCCGGGACAGGGTCACAGATACGCAGTATTTT.

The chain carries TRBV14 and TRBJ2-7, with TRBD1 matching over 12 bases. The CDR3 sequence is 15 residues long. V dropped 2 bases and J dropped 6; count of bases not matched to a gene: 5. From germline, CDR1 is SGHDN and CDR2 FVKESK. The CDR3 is CASSQLGQGAGEQYF. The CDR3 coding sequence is TGTGCCAGCAGCCAACTGGGACAGGGGGCGGGCGAGCAGTACTTC.

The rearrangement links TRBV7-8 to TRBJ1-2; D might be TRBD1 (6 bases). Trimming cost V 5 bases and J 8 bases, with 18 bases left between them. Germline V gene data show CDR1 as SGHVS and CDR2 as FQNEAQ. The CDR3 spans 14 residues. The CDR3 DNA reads TGTGCCAGCAGCCGCAGGGTGGCAGGGGAGGGCTACACCTTC. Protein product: CASSRRVAGEGYTF.

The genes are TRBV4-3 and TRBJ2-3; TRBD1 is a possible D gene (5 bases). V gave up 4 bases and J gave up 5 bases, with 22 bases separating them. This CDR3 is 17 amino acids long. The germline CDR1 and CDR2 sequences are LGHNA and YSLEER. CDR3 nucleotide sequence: TGCGCCAGCAGCCCCCAGGGTGTAGGGCGTGTAGAAGATACGCAGTATTTT. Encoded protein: CASSPQGVGRVEDTQYF.

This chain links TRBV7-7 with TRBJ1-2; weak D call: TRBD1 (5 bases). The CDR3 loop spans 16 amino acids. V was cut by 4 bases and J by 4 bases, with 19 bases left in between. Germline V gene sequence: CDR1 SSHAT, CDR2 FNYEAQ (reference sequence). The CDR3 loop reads CASSSPLVEGSYGYTF. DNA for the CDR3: TGTGCCAGCAGCTCCCCGCTGGTGGAGGGGAGCTATGGCTACACCTTC.

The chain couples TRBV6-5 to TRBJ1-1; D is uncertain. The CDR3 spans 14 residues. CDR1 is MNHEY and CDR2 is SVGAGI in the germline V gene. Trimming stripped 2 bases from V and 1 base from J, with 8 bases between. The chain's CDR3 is CASSYGTRNTEAFF. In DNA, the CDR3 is TGTGCCAGCAGTTACGGTACCAGGAACACTGAAGCTTTCTTT.

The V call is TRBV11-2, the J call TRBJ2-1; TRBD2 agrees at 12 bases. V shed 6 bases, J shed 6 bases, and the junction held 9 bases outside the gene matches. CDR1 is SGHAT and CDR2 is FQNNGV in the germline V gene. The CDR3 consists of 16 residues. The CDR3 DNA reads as TGTGCCAGCAGACAGAAGCTAGCGGGGGGGCTCAATGAGCAGTTCTTC. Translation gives CASRQKLAGGLNEQFF.

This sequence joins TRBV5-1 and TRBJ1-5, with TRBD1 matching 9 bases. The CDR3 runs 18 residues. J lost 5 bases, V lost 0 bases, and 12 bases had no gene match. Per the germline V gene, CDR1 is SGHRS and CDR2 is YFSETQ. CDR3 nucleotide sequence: TGCGCCAGCAGCTTGGGGGGGACAGGGACCCTCGGTGATCAGCCCCAGCATTTT. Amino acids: CASSLGGTGTLGDQPQHF.

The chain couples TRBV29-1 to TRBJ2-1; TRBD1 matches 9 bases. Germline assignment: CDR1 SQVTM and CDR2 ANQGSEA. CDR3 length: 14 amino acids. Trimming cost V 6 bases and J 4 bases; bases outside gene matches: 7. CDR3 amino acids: CSVDRTGVYNEQFF. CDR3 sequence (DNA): TGCAGCGTGGATAGGACAGGGGTATACAATGAGCAGTTCTTC.

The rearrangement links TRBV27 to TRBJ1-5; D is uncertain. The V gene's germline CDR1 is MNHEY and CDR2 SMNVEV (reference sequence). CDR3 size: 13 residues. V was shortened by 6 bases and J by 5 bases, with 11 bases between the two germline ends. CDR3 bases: TGTGCCAGCAGCTTGGGCCTCTATCAGCCCCAGCATTTT. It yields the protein CASSLGLYQPQHF.

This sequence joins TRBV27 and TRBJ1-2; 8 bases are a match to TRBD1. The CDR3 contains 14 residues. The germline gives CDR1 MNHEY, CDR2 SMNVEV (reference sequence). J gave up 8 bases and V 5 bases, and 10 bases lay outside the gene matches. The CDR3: CASSTYQGAEGYTF. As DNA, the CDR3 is TGTGCCAGCAGTACCTATCAGGGGGCGGAAGGCTACACCTTC.

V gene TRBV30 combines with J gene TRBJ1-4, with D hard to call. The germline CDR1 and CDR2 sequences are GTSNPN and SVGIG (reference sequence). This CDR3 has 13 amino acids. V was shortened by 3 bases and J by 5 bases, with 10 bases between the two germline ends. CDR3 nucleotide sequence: TGTGCCTGGAGCGTAGGGAGGAATGAAAAACTGTTTTTT. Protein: CAWSVGRNEKLFF.

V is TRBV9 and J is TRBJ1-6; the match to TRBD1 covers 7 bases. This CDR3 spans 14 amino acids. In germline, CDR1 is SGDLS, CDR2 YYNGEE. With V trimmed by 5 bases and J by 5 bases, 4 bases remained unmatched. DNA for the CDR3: TGTGCCAGCAGAGACAGGGCCAATAATTCACCCCTCCACTTT. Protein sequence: CASRDRANNSPLHF. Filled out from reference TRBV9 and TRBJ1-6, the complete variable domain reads DSGVTQTPKHLITATGQRVTLRCSPRSGDLSVYWYQQSLDQGLQFLIQYYNGEERAKGNILERFSAQQFPDLHSELNLSSLELGDSALYFCASRDRANNSPLHFGNGTRLTVT.

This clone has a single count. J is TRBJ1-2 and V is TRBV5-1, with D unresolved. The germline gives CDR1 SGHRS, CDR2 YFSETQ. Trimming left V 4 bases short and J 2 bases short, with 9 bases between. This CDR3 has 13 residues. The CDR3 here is CASSLDTNYGYTF. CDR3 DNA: TGCGCCAGCAGCCTCGACACAAACTATGGCTACACCTTC.

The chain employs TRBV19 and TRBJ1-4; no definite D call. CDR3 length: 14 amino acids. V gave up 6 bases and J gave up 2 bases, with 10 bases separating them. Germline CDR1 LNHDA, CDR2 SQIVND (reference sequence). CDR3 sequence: CASSPGGTNEKLFF. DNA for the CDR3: TGTGCCAGTAGCCCAGGTGGGACTAATGAAAAACTGTTTTTT.

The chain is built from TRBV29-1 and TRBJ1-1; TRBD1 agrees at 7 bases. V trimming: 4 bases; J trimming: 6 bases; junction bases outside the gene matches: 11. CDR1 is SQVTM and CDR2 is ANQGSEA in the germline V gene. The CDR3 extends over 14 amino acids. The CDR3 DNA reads TGCAGCGTTGTGGCGAATAGAGGGGGCCCTGAAGCTTTCTTT. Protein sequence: CSVVANRGGPEAFF.

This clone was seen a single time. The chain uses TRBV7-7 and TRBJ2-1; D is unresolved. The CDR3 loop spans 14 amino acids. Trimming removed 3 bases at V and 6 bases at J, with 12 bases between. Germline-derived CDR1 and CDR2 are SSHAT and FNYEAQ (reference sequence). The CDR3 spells CASSFKWGSNEQFF. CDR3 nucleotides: TGTGCCAGCAGCTTCAAGTGGGGTTCCAATGAGCAGTTCTTC.

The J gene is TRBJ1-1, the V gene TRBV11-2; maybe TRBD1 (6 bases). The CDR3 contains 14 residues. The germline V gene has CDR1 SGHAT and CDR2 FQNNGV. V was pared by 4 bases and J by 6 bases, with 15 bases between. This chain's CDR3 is CASSSAVSGAEAFF. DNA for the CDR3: TGTGCCAGCAGCTCAGCCGTTTCAGGGGCTGAAGCTTTCTTT.

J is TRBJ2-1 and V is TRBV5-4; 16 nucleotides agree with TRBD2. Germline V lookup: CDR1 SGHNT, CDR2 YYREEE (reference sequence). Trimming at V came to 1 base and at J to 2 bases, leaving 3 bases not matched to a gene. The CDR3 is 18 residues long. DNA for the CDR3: TGTGCCAGCAGCTTGATGGGACTAGCGGGGGGGCCCTACAATGAGCAGTTCTTC. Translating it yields CASSLMGLAGGPYNEQFF.

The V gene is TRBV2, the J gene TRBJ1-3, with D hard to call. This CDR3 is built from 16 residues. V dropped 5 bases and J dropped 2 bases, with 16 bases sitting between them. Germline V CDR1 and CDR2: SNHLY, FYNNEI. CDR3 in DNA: TGTGCCAGCAGTACTACAGCGGAGAGGGCTGGAAACACCATATATTTT. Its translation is CASSTTAERAGNTIYF.

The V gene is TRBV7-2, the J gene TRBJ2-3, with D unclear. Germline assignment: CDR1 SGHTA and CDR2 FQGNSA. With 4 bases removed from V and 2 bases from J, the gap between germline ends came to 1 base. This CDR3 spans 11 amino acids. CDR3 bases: TGTGCCAGCAGCTACACAGATACGCAGTATTTT. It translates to CASSYTDTQYF.

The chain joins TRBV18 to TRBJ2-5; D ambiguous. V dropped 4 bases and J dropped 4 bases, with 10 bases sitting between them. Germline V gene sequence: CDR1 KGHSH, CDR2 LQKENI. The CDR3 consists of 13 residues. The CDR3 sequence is CASSLGSLETQYF. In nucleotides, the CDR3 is TGTGCCAGCTCACTGGGGTCTCTAGAGACCCAGTACTTC.

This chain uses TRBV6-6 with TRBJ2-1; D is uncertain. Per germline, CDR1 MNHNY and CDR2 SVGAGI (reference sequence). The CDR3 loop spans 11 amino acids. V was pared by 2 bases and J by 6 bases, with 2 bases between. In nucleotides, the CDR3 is TGTGCCAGCAGTTACCCCAATGAGCAGTTCTTC. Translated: CASSYPNEQFF.

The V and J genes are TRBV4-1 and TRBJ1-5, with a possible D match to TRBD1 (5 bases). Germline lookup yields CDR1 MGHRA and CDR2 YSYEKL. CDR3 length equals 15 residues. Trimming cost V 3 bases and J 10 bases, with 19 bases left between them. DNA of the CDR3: TGCGCCAGCAGCCAGGATGGGACCTCCTTTCGACCCCAGCATTTT. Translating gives CASSQDGTSFRPQHF.

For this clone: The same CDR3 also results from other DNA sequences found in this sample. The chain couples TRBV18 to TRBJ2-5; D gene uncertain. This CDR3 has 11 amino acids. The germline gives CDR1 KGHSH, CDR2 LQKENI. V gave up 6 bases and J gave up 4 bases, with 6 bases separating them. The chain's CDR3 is CASSPGETQYF. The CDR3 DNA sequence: TGTGCCAGCTCCCCGGGAGAGACCCAGTACTTC.